The clone carrying this T cell receptor (beta chain) was counted ten times or more. Authors' processing steps: Nucleated cell number was recorded as an estimate derived from reference gene primer amplification. This table comes from immunoSEQ multiplex PCR, and its TCRdb copy is limited to in-frame clones, with some not included. The D gene and trimming were derived from the DNA, and the V and J assignments and clone size from that table. The profile shows 150,000 to 200,000 clones, roughly 81% of them singletons. The CDR3 consists of 15 residues. Trimming removed 4 bases at V and 4 bases at J, with 16 bases between. Germline CDR1 and CDR2: MGHDK and SYGVNS. This sample stems from a study of blood T cell repertoires in COVID-19. Whole-study context: PBMCs, B-cell-depleted T cells, or T cells were the source of the cDNA or gDNA that made up the material.

This clonotype was obtained from a woman older than 75 with COVID-19, enrolled during active disease. The chain carries TRBV25-1 and TRBJ1-1; D may be TRBD1 (5 bases). Sequenced material: peripheral blood. In DNA form, the CDR3 reads TGTGCCAGCAGTGCCAATGCCAGGGAAATCACTGAAGCTTTCTTT. Its translation: CASSANAREITEAFF.